The source of this T cell receptor beta chain is a study of T cells in Graves' hyperthyroidism and ophthalmopathy. A NOSPECS grade of at least 4, a Clinical Activity Score of at least 3 and duration under 3 months were recorded in ophthalmopathy patients. Exclusions: uncontrolled infection, other autoimmune disease, pregnancy, lactation. Thyroid ultrasound, orbital computed tomography, clinical symptoms, and serum thyroxine and TRAb underpinned diagnoses. Amplified regions were TCR beta CDR3 sequences from RNA transcripts. During a first-round RT-PCR of the TCR CDR3, the HTBI primer set was used. TCRdb reprocessed the multiplex PCR reads via MiXCR and lists one record per CDR3 protein. The sample has 490,000 or so distinct CDR3 sequences, just under 20% seen once. With 3 bases clipped from V and 3 bases from J, the junction kept 2 bases outside the gene matches. Germline V gene data show CDR1 as DFQATT and CDR2 as SNEGSKA (reference sequence). The CDR3 sequence is 14 residues long.

V and J are TRBV20-1 and TRBJ2-1; TRBD2 aligns across 10 bases. The source is a man in his forties with Graves' ophthalmopathy. Material: blood. The CDR3 region has the DNA TGCAGTGCTAGCGGACTAGCGGACTACAATGAGCAGTTCTTC. Its translation: CSASGLADYNEQFF.